This T cell receptor (beta chain) appears in the sequencing data of a study of T cell repertoires in cytomegalovirus infection. MiXCR, run by TCRdb on the reads, gives a single entry per CDR3 protein. The data contain more than 400,000 distinct CDR3 sequences, about a quarter of them singletons. The material sequenced was PBMCs. This sequence originates from a human donor in good health (CMV status not recorded). Some clones in this sample may be carry-over from other donors' samples.

The CDR3 sequence is CASSLLAGGPSSGANVLTF. The CDR3 DNA is TGCGCCAGCAGCTTACTAGCGGGAGGGCCCTCCTCTGGGGCCAACGTCCTGACTTTC. The chain uses TRBV5-1 and TRBJ2-6, with 13 bases that match TRBD2. Germline values: CDR1 SGHRS, CDR2 YFSETQ. There are 19 residues in the CDR3. Losses at the gene ends were 2 bases for V and 0 bases for J; bases not matched to a gene: 5.